This passage covers 21 T cell receptor beta chains from one sample sequenced in a study of low-dose radiotherapy and immunotherapy resistance in tumors. Indicated time point: after trial treatment. Regarding treatment: LDRT plus nivolumab, ipilimumab, low-dose cyclophosphamide and aspirin (RACIN trial). First-strand cDNA relied on TRAV- and TRBV-specific primers spanning alpha and beta chains. With a V-primer adapter and a constant-region primer, TCRs were amplified for about 22 PCR cycles. TCRdb re-called the reads with MiXCR, one entry per CDR3 protein. The sample has under 35,000 distinct CDR3 sequences, under 55% seen once. This specimen consisted of PBMCs, obtained after low-dose radiotherapy plus immunotherapy. The receptors derive from a male donor with gallbladder cancer.

Of note for this clonotype: A far larger clone is off by one base, so a read error is likely. V usage is TRBV6-2 or TRBV6-3 and J usage is TRBJ2-2; D gene ambiguous. CDR1 is MNHEY, CDR2 SVGEGT, per germline. The CDR3 is 16 amino acids. CDR3 nucleotide sequence: TGTGCCACCAGTTTATCGAGGTCCAGTCTGGGCGGGGAGCTGTTTTTT. Amino acid sequence: CATSLSRSSLGGELFF.

About this clonotype: The likely explanation is a read error, given a far larger clone one base away. The chain carries TRBV7-6 and TRBJ1-2, with 7 bases fitting TRBD1. The V segment lost 6 bases and the J segment 5 bases; nucleotides outside the gene matches: 6. The germline gives CDR1 SGHVS, CDR2 FNYEAQ. The CDR3 loop spans 13 amino acids. In nucleotides, the CDR3 is TGTGCCAGCAGTATACAGGGGCAGTATGGCTACACCTTC. Translating it yields CASSIQGQYGYTF.

The chain uses TRBV20-1 and TRBJ2-3; tentatively, D is TRBD2 (6 bases). V was clipped by 3 bases and J by 6 bases, with 10 bases between them. The CDR3 length is 12 residues. Germline loops: CDR1 DFQATT, CDR2 SNEGSKA (reference sequence). CDR3 sequence reads: CSASGTADTQYF. As DNA, the CDR3 is TGCAGTGCTAGTGGGACTGCCGATACGCAGTATTTT.

This clonotype was observed many times. This rearrangement joins TRBV29-1 to TRBJ1-1, with no clear D. The germline gives CDR1 SQVTM, CDR2 ANQGSEA. This CDR3 spans 13 amino acids. Trimming took 8 bases from V and 0 from J, leaving 13 bases between them. The CDR3 bases are TGCAGCCCCGCCGAACGGATGAACACTGAAGCTTTCTTT. It codes for CSPAERMNTEAFF.

The gene calls are TRBV10-3 and TRBJ2-7; TRBD2 aligns across 8 bases. Trimming removed 10 bases from V and 4 bases from J; junction bases left unmatched: 6. The CDR3 totals 12 residues. Germline-derived CDR1 and CDR2 are ENHRY and SYGVKD. Here the CDR3 reads CATSGRTYEQYF. In DNA form, the CDR3 reads TGTGCCACCAGCGGGAGAACGTACGAGCAGTACTTC.

The rearrangement links TRBV5-6 to TRBJ2-7; no definite D call. The V end was cut by 3 bases, the J end by 5 bases, with 9 bases between. This CDR3 comprises 12 residues. CDR1 and CDR2 from the germline V gene are SGHDT and YYEEEE. CDR3: CASSWGRNEQYF. CDR3 coding DNA: TGTGCCAGCAGCTGGGGTCGGAACGAGCAGTACTTC.

The chain joins TRBV3-1 to TRBJ1-5; TRBD1 is a possible D gene (5 bases). Germline V gene lookup returns CDR1 LGHDT and CDR2 YNNKEL (reference sequence). The CDR3 runs to 14 residues. V was shortened by 0 bases and J by 4 bases, with 7 bases between the two germline ends. This chain's CDR3 is CASSQDWGNQPQHF. The CDR3 region has the DNA TGTGCCAGCAGCCAAGACTGGGGGAATCAGCCCCAGCATTTT.

This clonotype was recorded at least ten times. V and J are TRBV7-7 and TRBJ2-1; tentative D call: TRBD2 (7 bases). Germline V gene data show CDR1 as SSHAT and CDR2 as FNYEAQ (reference sequence). V was trimmed by 5 bases and J by 5 bases, leaving 16 bases between them. The CDR3 contains 15 residues. CDR3 region: CASSTGRGQNNEQFF. The DNA of the CDR3 is TGTGCCAGCAGCACTGGGCGGGGGCAGAACAATGAGCAGTTCTTC.

Turning to this clonotype: Only one base separates this from a far larger clonotype, so it likely reflects a read error. V and J are TRBV7-2 and TRBJ1-1; 7 bases map to TRBD1. Germline V gene lookup returns CDR1 SGHTA and CDR2 FQGNSA. The ends lost 7 bases at V and 8 bases at J; junction bases unmatched: 4. The CDR3 consists of 11 residues. DNA of the CDR3: TGTGCCAGCACCGGGGGACAGGAAGCTTTCTTT. Translation gives CASTGGQEAFF.

About this clonotype itself: The junction shows a germline mismatch at one end, possibly a read error. The chain is built from TRBV6-1 and TRBJ2-7; no reliable D call. Looked up from germline, CDR1 is MNHNS and CDR2 is SASEGT. This CDR3 spans 15 amino acids. The CDR3 spells CTSSDTTSLTYEQYF. CDR3 bases: TGTACCAGCAGTGACACCACAAGCCTAACCTACGAGCAGTACTTC.

This clonotype was counted only a few times. The gene calls are TRBV3-1 and TRBJ1-2; D is unresolved. Germline V CDR1 and CDR2: LGHDT, YNNKEL (reference sequence). Deletions cut 0 bases from V and 6 bases from J, with 11 bases between. The CDR3 contains 14 residues. CDR3 DNA sequence: TGTGCCAGCAGCCAAGACCCTTTCGTGGATGGCTACACCTTC. Its translation: CASSQDPFVDGYTF.

The chain has TRBV5-3 and TRBJ2-2, with 9 nucleotides matching TRBD1. TRBV5-3 is classed as an ORF, of uncertain function. The CDR3 extends over 19 amino acids. With 8 bases clipped from V and 0 bases from J, the junction kept 17 bases outside the gene matches. Here the CDR3 reads CASSPERGQGLPNTGELFF. The CDR3 DNA reads TGTGCCAGCAGCCCCGAGCGGGGACAGGGACTGCCGAACACCGGGGAGCTGTTTTTT.

For this clonotype: A far bigger clonotype differs at one base, so this is likely a read error. The chain uses TRBV1 and TRBJ1-4; no check of the table's D call, TRBD1, against the DNA was made. TRBV1 counts as a pseudogene. This CDR3 is 15 amino acids long. The CDR3 sequence is CSSSQTGTGSEKLFF. In DNA form, the CDR3 reads TGCTCCAGCAGCCAAACGGGGACAGGGTCTGAAAAACTGTTTTTT.

Comment on this clonotype: The conserved closing phenylalanine or tryptophan is absent in this CDR3, likely reflecting a read error. The chain recombines TRBV10-3 with TRBJ2-7; no firm D call. V was pared by 8 bases and J by 7 bases, with 12 bases between. The germline CDR1 and CDR2 sequences are ENHRY and SYGVKD. The CDR3 totals 11 residues. CDR3: CAIGAPSEQYS. The CDR3 bases are TGTGCCATCGGCGCCCCGAGTGAGCAGTACTCC.

V is TRBV28 and J is TRBJ2-7; D is ambiguous. Germline CDR1 reads MDHEN; CDR2 reads SYDVKM. Trimming removed 5 bases at V and 0 bases at J, with 11 bases between. The CDR3 contains 14 residues. The CDR3 sequence: CASSTQAISYEQYF. CDR3 sequence (DNA): TGTGCCAGCAGTACGCAGGCAATCTCCTACGAGCAGTACTTC.

This chain connects TRBV12-3 or TRBV12-4 to TRBJ1-3, with D perhaps TRBD1 (5 bases). V gave up 5 bases and J gave up 4 bases, with 15 bases separating them. This CDR3 region has 15 residues. CDR3 amino acids: CASSGAVGRGNTIYF. For the CDR3, the DNA is TGTGCCAGCAGTGGTGCTGTGGGGCGAGGAAACACCATATATTTT.

This clonotype turned up a few times. The gene calls are TRBV20-1 and TRBJ2-7; no reliable D call. Germline values: CDR1 DFQATT, CDR2 SNEGSKA (reference sequence). This CDR3 region has 15 residues. Trimming cost V 3 bases and J 4 bases, with 19 bases left between them. The CDR3 sequence is CSARAPGEPIYEQYF. The CDR3 DNA reads as TGCAGTGCTAGGGCTCCAGGAGAACCAATTTACGAGCAGTACTTC.

This clonotype was found many times. The chain couples TRBV5-6 to TRBJ1-2; D remains unclear. The CDR3 spans 14 residues. V shed 2 bases and J shed 7 bases, with 15 bases lying between them. In germline, CDR1 is SGHDT, CDR2 YYEEEE. CDR3 nucleotides: TGTGCCAGCAGCTTTCTTCGGGCCCGCATTGGCTACACCTTC. Translated: CASSFLRARIGYTF.

This clonotype was recorded once. V gene TRBV6-2 or TRBV6-3 combines with J gene TRBJ1-1, with 11 bases aligning to TRBD1. This CDR3 comprises 15 residues. Germline loops: CDR1 MNHEY, CDR2 SVGEGT. V gave up 5 bases and J gave up 7 bases; unmatched junction bases: 9. In DNA, the CDR3 is TGTGCCAGCAGTAACCCGGGACAGGGGGTCCTTGAAGCTTTCTTT. As protein: CASSNPGQGVLEAFF.

V and J are TRBV19 and TRBJ2-5; maybe TRBD1 (5 bases). V lost 4 bases to trimming and J lost 3 bases, with 18 bases between them. The CDR3 spans 16 residues. Per the germline V gene, CDR1 is LNHDA and CDR2 is SQIVND (reference sequence). This chain's CDR3 is CASSTYKGPIEETQYF. The CDR3 region has the DNA TGTGCCAGTAGTACGTATAAGGGGCCAATAGAAGAGACCCAGTACTTC.

In this sample, this clonotype turned up many times. The gene calls are TRBV9 and TRBJ1-2; D unresolved. Germline CDR1 is SGDLS and CDR2 is YYNGEE. CDR3 length equals 12 residues. Trimming removed 3 bases from V and 2 bases from J, with 5 bases in between. The CDR3 sequence is CASSDTNYGYTF. The CDR3 coding sequence is TGTGCCAGCAGCGATACGAACTATGGCTACACCTTC.